This entry lists 21 T cell receptor beta chains sequenced from one sample in a study of cytomegalovirus exposure and HLA in healthy donors. Using immunoSEQ multiplex PCR, the repertoire was profiled, and TCRdb retains in-frame clones only, with some absent. The sample carries under 300,000 clones, around 86% recorded once. Sequenced input: PBMCs. These receptors were collected from a woman aged 25 to 39 in good health and CMV-seropositive.

Comments on this clone: Compared with germline, one end of the junction differs, possibly owing to a read error. This chain joins TRBV6-6 and TRBJ2-1; D call uncertain. Germline-derived CDR1 and CDR2 are MNHNY and SVGAGI (reference sequence). The CDR3 totals 12 residues. The CDR3 protein is CASSYPYNEQFF. CDR3 bases: TGTGCCAGCAGTTACCCCTATAATGAGCAGTTCTTC.

This clone was observed a few times. The gene calls are TRBV27 and TRBJ1-5; 8 bases line up with TRBD1. CDR1 MNHEY and CDR2 SMNVEV come from the germline V gene (reference sequence). Trimming at V came to 2 bases and at J to 3 bases, leaving 3 bases not matched to a gene. The length of the CDR3 is 15 residues. The CDR3 spells CASSLRGQDNQPQHF. CDR3 coding DNA: TGTGCCAGCAGTTTACGGGGACAGGACAATCAGCCCCAGCATTTT.

The CDR3 nucleotides are TGTGCCACCGTAATCGTAGGGCAGGGGGCTATCAATCAGCCCCAGCATTTT. As protein: CATVIVGQGAINQPQHF. J is TRBJ1-5 and V is TRBV5-4; the match to TRBD1 covers 8 bases. CDR3 size: 17 residues. The ends lost 9 bases at V and 3 bases at J; junction bases unmatched: 17. Germline V gene data show CDR1 as SGHNT and CDR2 as YYREEE (reference sequence).

The V call is TRBV7-6, the J call TRBJ1-4, with unresolved D. V lost 2 bases to trimming and J lost 3 bases, with 19 bases between them. The germline gives CDR1 SGHVS, CDR2 FNYEAQ. The CDR3 runs to 18 residues. Written as DNA, the CDR3 is TGTGCCAGCAGCTTAATTCCCCCTATGAGGGCCTCTAATGAAAAACTGTTTTTT. This gives the protein CASSLIPPMRASNEKLFF.

The chain couples TRBV27 to TRBJ1-5; 7 positions match TRBD1. CDR1 is MNHEY and CDR2 is SMNVEV in the germline V gene (reference sequence). V lost 7 bases to trimming and J lost 7 bases; unmatched junction nucleotides: 16. This CDR3 is 16 amino acids long. As DNA, the CDR3 is TGTGCCAGCACTCCTACACCCTCAGGGGGAGTGCAGCCCCAGCATTTT. Translating gives CASTPTPSGGVQPQHF.

The chain links TRBV10-3 to TRBJ2-3; 10 bases are shared with TRBD2. The germline V gene has CDR1 ENHRY and CDR2 SYGVKD. This CDR3 is built from 15 residues. J was trimmed by 2 bases and V by 5 bases; bases with no gene match: 4. CDR3 loop: CAISKGLANTDTQYF. The DNA of the CDR3 is TGTGCCATCAGTAAGGGACTAGCGAACACAGATACGCAGTATTTT.

The chain recombines TRBV7-9 with TRBJ1-3; D may be TRBD1 (5 bases). The CDR3 is 17 residues long. Trimming took off 1 base at V and 0 bases at J, with 13 bases between the two ends. Germline CDR1 and CDR2: SEHNR and FQNEAQ (reference sequence). DNA of the CDR3: TGTGCCAGCAGCTTAGGCCAGGGAGGCAGCTCTGGAAACACCATATATTTT. Translation: CASSLGQGGSSGNTIYF. The entire variable domain, with the rest obtained from reference TRBV7-9 and TRBJ1-3, is as follows: DTGVSQNPRHKITKRGQNVTFRCDPISEHNRLYWYRQTLGQGPEFLTYFQNEAQLEKSRLLSDRFSAERPKGSFSTLEIQRTEQGDSAMYLCASSLGQGGSSGNTIYFGEGSWLTVV.

V is TRBV2 and J is TRBJ2-1; 10 bases agree with TRBD1. Trimming took 6 bases from V and 6 from J; bases not matched to a gene: 20. The CDR3 totals 19 residues. The germline CDR1 and CDR2 sequences are SNHLY and FYNNEI. CDR3 protein: CASSVWGDRGISGVNEQFF. The CDR3 DNA sequence: TGTGCCAGCAGCGTTTGGGGGGACAGGGGCATAAGTGGGGTCAATGAGCAGTTCTTC. Filled out from reference TRBV2 and TRBJ2-1, the complete variable domain reads EPEVTQTPSHQVTQMGQEVILRCVPISNHLYFYWYRQILGQKVEFLVSFYNNEISEKSEIFDDQFSVERPDGSNFTLKIRSTKLEDSAMYFCASSVWGDRGISGVNEQFFGPGTRLTVL.

V usage is TRBV28 and J usage is TRBJ2-7, with D possibly TRBD1 on 6 matching bases. V was pared by 3 bases and J by 6 bases, with 12 bases between. The CDR3 consists of 13 residues. The germline V gene has CDR1 MDHEN and CDR2 SYDVKM. In DNA form, the CDR3 reads TGTGCCAGCAGTTTGCCAGGGGCCGGCGAGCAGTACTTC. It yields the protein CASSLPGAGEQYF. The full variable domain, its missing parts supplied by reference TRBV28 and TRBJ2-7, is DVKVTQSSRYLVKRTGEKVFLECVQDMDHENMFWYRQDPGLGLRLIYFSYDVKMKEKGDIPEGYSVSREKKERFSLILESASTNQTSMYLCASSLPGAGEQYFGPGTRLTVT.

The chain's CDR3 is CASSLGVLAVTQETQYF. Here the CDR3 DNA reads TGCGCCAGCAGCTTGGGAGTGCTAGCGGTCACCCAAGAGACCCAGTACTTC. This chain uses TRBV5-1 with TRBJ2-5, with 7 nucleotides matching TRBD2. V was pared by 0 bases and J by 1 base, with 9 bases of the junction left unmatched. Germline V CDR1 and CDR2: SGHRS, YFSETQ. There are 17 residues in the CDR3.

The chain has TRBV25-1 and TRBJ1-1, with D uncertain. Trimming removed 2 bases from V and 1 base from J, with 8 bases in between. The germline gives CDR1 MGHDK, CDR2 SYGVNS. The CDR3 consists of 14 residues. CDR3 bases: TGTGCCAGCAGTGAAGTACACCCGAACACTGAAGCTTTCTTT. Its translation: CASSEVHPNTEAFF.

The chain couples TRBV15 to TRBJ2-3, with 9 positions matching TRBD2. Per germline, CDR1 LNHNV and CDR2 YYDKDF (reference sequence). V shed 2 bases, J shed 0 bases, and the junction held 6 bases outside the gene matches. The CDR3 length is 17 residues. Here the CDR3 reads CATSRILAGASTDTQYF. CDR3 bases: TGTGCCACCAGCAGAATACTAGCGGGTGCTAGCACAGATACGCAGTATTTT.

J is TRBJ2-7 and V is TRBV27; D gene ambiguous. This CDR3 region has 13 residues. The ends were cut back, 3 bases at V and 2 bases at J, with 8 bases in the middle. Germline-derived CDR1 and CDR2 are MNHEY and SMNVEV (reference sequence). In DNA form, the CDR3 reads TGTGCCAGCAGTTTTACGGTTGCCTACGAGCAGTACTTC. Its protein product is CASSFTVAYEQYF.

The chain recombines TRBV15 with TRBJ1-2; no clear D. The CDR3 is 12 residues long. Germline-derived CDR1 and CDR2 are LNHNV and YYDKDF (reference sequence). Trimming stripped 8 bases from V and 8 bases from J, with 15 bases between. CDR3 amino acids: CATGNAAWGYTF. The DNA of the CDR3 is TGTGCCACCGGTAACGCCGCGTGGGGCTACACCTTC.

V and J are TRBV18 and TRBJ2-7, with 9 bases that match TRBD2. The CDR3 has 13 residues. Germline V CDR1 and CDR2: KGHSH, LQKENI. V shed 3 bases, J shed 7 bases, and the junction held 4 bases outside the gene matches. This CDR3 is CASSPSGGAEQYF. In nucleotides, the CDR3 is TGTGCCAGCTCACCTAGCGGGGGAGCGGAGCAGTACTTC.

The rearrangement links TRBV30 to TRBJ2-7, with D possibly TRBD2 on 5 matching bases. CDR3 size: 14 residues. In germline, CDR1 is GTSNPN, CDR2 SVGIG (reference sequence). V lost 3 bases and J lost 0, with 12 bases in between. The CDR3 coding sequence is TGTGCCTGGAGACCGGACTTGCTCTCCTACGAGCAGTACTTC. This gives the protein CAWRPDLLSYEQYF.

The chain carries TRBV18 and TRBJ1-2; D is unclear. V shed 8 bases and J shed 3 bases, with 16 bases lying between them. This CDR3 region has 14 residues. The germline V gene encodes CDR1 KGHSH and CDR2 LQKENI. The CDR3 protein is CASELGGSDYGYTF. The CDR3 nucleotides are TGTGCCAGCGAGTTGGGCGGGTCCGACTATGGCTACACCTTC.

About this clone itself: In the same sample, other DNA sequences code for this CDR3. The chain carries TRBV6-6 and TRBJ2-5; no firm D call. Per germline, CDR1 MNHNY and CDR2 SVGAGI (reference sequence). V dropped 3 bases and J dropped 1 base, with 6 bases sitting between them. The CDR3 is 13 residues long. CDR3 residues: CASSYGPQETQYF. The CDR3 region has the DNA TGTGCCAGCAGTTATGGGCCCCAAGAGACCCAGTACTTC.

Written as DNA, the CDR3 is TGTGCCAGCACTTTTCTAGGGGACGAGCAGTACTTC. This sequence encodes CASTFLGDEQYF. The rearrangement uses TRBV2 and TRBJ2-7; D might be TRBD1 (5 bases). Germline CDR1 SNHLY, CDR2 FYNNEI. The V end lost 7 bases, the J end lost 5 bases, and 12 bases lay between the germline ends. This CDR3 spans 12 amino acids.

V is TRBV30 and J is TRBJ2-7, with 9 positions matching TRBD2. After removal of 0 bases from V and 7 bases from J, the junction contained 4 bases not matched to a gene. The germline V gene encodes CDR1 GTSNPN and CDR2 SVGIG (reference sequence). CDR3 size: 13 residues. The CDR3 nucleotides are TGTGCCTGGAGTGTTAGCGGGAGAGGGGAGCAGTACTTC. This translates into CAWSVSGRGEQYF.

This chain connects TRBV19 to TRBJ2-2; D is unresolved. The CDR3 length is 15 residues. With 0 bases removed from V and 3 bases from J, the gap between germline ends came to 8 bases. Germline V gene lookup returns CDR1 LNHDA and CDR2 SQIVND (reference sequence). CDR3 nucleotides: TGTGCCAGTAGTATAGACCCCCGGGACACCGGGGAGCTGTTTTTT. The encoded protein is CASSIDPRDTGELFF.